Listed here are 21 T cell receptor beta chains from one sample, sequenced in a study of blood T cell repertoires in COVID-19. Method: immunoSEQ multiplex PCR; TCRdb's copy keeps in-frame clones and lacks some. Altogether 95,000 to 100,000 clones are present, 82% being singletons, with the ten largest covering over 9.5%. Sequenced input: peripheral blood. The receptors derive from a man between 65 and 85 years old with acute or convalescent COVID-19.

The chain combines TRBV6-5 with TRBJ2-2, with a possible D match to TRBD2 (6 bases). Looked up from germline, CDR1 is MNHEY and CDR2 is SVGAGI. The CDR3 has 14 amino acids. V lost 2 bases to trimming and J lost 3 bases, with 7 bases between them. The CDR3 loop reads CASSYGGYTGELFF. The CDR3 nucleotides are TGTGCCAGCAGTTACGGGGGGTACACCGGGGAGCTGTTTTTT.

CDR3 in amino acids: CASSEQERTGGTEAFF. The DNA of the CDR3 is TGTGCCAGCAGTGAACAAGAGCGTACAGGGGGCACTGAAGCTTTCTTT. The rearrangement joins TRBV2 to TRBJ1-1, with 8 positions matching TRBD1. The CDR3 runs to 16 residues. J gave up 4 bases and V 2 bases, and 9 bases lay outside the gene matches. CDR1 and CDR2 from the germline V gene are SNHLY and FYNNEI. The entire variable domain, with the rest obtained from reference TRBV2 and TRBJ1-1, is as follows: EPEVTQTPSHQVTQMGQEVILRCVPISNHLYFYWYRQILGQKVEFLVSFYNNEISEKSEIFDDQFSVERPDGSNFTLKIRSTKLEDSAMYFCASSEQERTGGTEAFFGQGTRLTVV.

The chain uses TRBV6-5 and TRBJ2-7; D possibly corresponds to TRBD1 (5 bases). The germline V and J ends were trimmed by 10 bases and 2 bases, with 12 bases remaining between them. There are 12 residues in the CDR3. Germline CDR1 reads MNHEY; CDR2 reads SVGAGI. CDR3 in DNA: TGTGCCACAGGGAACAGGCCCTACGAGCAGTACTTC. This sequence encodes CATGNRPYEQYF.

The V and J genes are TRBV7-9 and TRBJ1-1, with a possible D match to TRBD1 (6 bases). This CDR3 has 15 residues. V lost 7 bases, J lost 1 base, and 16 bases lay in between. CDR1 is SEHNR and CDR2 is FQNEAQ in the germline V gene (reference sequence). This CDR3 reads CASNDRRQENTEAFF. The DNA of the CDR3 is TGTGCCAGCAACGACAGGAGACAGGAGAACACTGAAGCTTTCTTT.

The V gene is TRBV6-5, the J gene TRBJ1-6, with 7 positions matching TRBD1. Germline-derived CDR1 and CDR2 are MNHEY and SVGAGI. The CDR3 sequence is 15 residues long. Trimming took 7 bases from V and 10 from J; bases not matched to a gene: 13. The CDR3 sequence: CASTRQGFIISPLHF. The DNA of the CDR3 is TGTGCCAGCACGAGACAGGGTTTCATTATATCACCCCTCCACTTT.

This chain connects TRBV28 to TRBJ2-7; TRBD1 might be the D (6 bases). This CDR3 spans 13 amino acids. Trimming removed 1 base from V and 7 bases from J, with 11 bases in between. CDR1 is MDHEN and CDR2 is SYDVKM in the germline V gene. CDR3 in DNA: TGTGCCAGCAGTTTATCCTTAGGGGGAGAGCAGTACTTC. It codes for CASSLSLGGEQYF. Based on the CDR3 plus reference TRBV28 and TRBJ2-7, the full variable domain is DVKVTQSSRYLVKRTGEKVFLECVQDMDHENMFWYRQDPGLGLRLIYFSYDVKMKEKGDIPEGYSVSREKKERFSLILESASTNQTSMYLCASSLSLGGEQYFGPGTRLTVT.

This clone was detected only a few times. The chain is built from TRBV3-1 (or the pseudogene TRBV3-2) and TRBJ1-2; weak D call: TRBD1 (5 bases). The CDR3 loop spans 14 amino acids. Germline CDR1 is LGHDT and CDR2 is YNNKEL (reference sequence). V was clipped by 0 bases and J by 3 bases, with 8 bases between them. The CDR3 is CASSQDGGYYGYTF. CDR3 coding DNA: TGTGCCAGCAGCCAAGACGGGGGGTACTATGGCTACACCTTC.

The chain employs TRBV28 and TRBJ2-7, with a possible D match to TRBD1 (6 bases). Trimming removed 4 bases from V and 3 bases from J, with 16 bases in between. This CDR3 is built from 15 residues. Germline CDR1 MDHEN, CDR2 SYDVKM. CDR3 residues: CASSSTRDKIYEQYF. For the CDR3, the DNA is TGTGCCAGCAGTTCCACCCGGGACAAAATCTACGAGCAGTACTTC. Using reference TRBV28 and TRBJ2-7 for the parts outside the CDR3, the full variable domain is DVKVTQSSRYLVKRTGEKVFLECVQDMDHENMFWYRQDPGLGLRLIYFSYDVKMKEKGDIPEGYSVSREKKERFSLILESASTNQTSMYLCASSSTRDKIYEQYFGPGTRLTVT.

V is TRBV28 and J is TRBJ2-2; 8 nucleotides agree with TRBD2. This CDR3 region has 14 residues. Germline-derived CDR1 and CDR2 are MDHEN and SYDVKM. V trimming: 0 bases; J trimming: 7 bases; junction bases outside the gene matches: 1. The CDR3 nucleotides read TGTGCCAGCAGTTTATGGGCGGGGGGCGGGGAGCTGTTTTTT. It translates to CASSLWAGGGELFF.

The rearrangement links TRBV18 to TRBJ1-5; 8 bases line up with TRBD1. Germline loops: CDR1 KGHSH, CDR2 LQKENI. V dropped 4 bases and J dropped 2; count of bases not matched to a gene: 4. The CDR3 length is 15 residues. The CDR3 DNA sequence: TGTGCCAGCTCACTGGACAGGGTGGGCAATCAGCCCCAGCATTTT. It yields the protein CASSLDRVGNQPQHF.

The V call is TRBV3-1 (or the pseudogene TRBV3-2), the J call TRBJ2-1; 8 bases map to TRBD2. Per germline, CDR1 LGHDT and CDR2 YNNKEL (reference sequence). The CDR3 runs 16 residues. The junction had 10 bases not matched to a gene; V was cut back by 4 bases and J by 5 bases. For the CDR3, the DNA is TGTGCCAGCAGCCTGACGGGGGGACTAGACAACAATGAGCAGTTCTTC. Encoded protein: CASSLTGGLDNNEQFF.

Turning to this clone: At one end the junction does not follow the germline gene, possibly because of a read error. CDR3 coding DNA: TGTGCTAGCAGCTTAGCGGGAGGTGGAGATACGCAGTATTTT. It is translated as CASSLAGGGDTQYF. The V and J genes are TRBV7-7 and TRBJ2-3, with 10 bases lining up with TRBD2. Per the germline V gene, CDR1 is SSHAT and CDR2 is FNYEAQ (reference sequence). CDR3 length: 14 amino acids.

J is TRBJ2-1 and V is TRBV9; 15 bases map to TRBD2. CDR1 SGDLS and CDR2 YYNGEE come from the germline V gene. Trimming cost V 4 bases and J 0 bases; bases outside gene matches: 14. This CDR3 has 21 residues. Written as DNA, the CDR3 is TGTGCCAGCAGCACACTTCAGGGACTAGCGGGGGGCCGGGGCTCCTACAATGAGCAGTTCTTC. Translating gives CASSTLQGLAGGRGSYNEQFF.

The chain couples TRBV24-1 to TRBJ1-2; D unclear. Between the trimmed V and J ends, which lost 5 bases and 6 bases, there was a span of 15 bases. CDR3 length: 14 amino acids. Per germline, CDR1 KGHDR and CDR2 SFDVKD. CDR3 coding DNA: TGTGCCACCAGTGCGGACGGCGGGCGTGATGGCTACACCTTC. It translates to CATSADGGRDGYTF.

J is TRBJ2-4 and V is TRBV11-2, with no clear D. Trimming cost V 3 bases and J 5 bases, with 14 bases left between them. CDR3 length: 15 amino acids. Germline V gene data show CDR1 as SGHAT and CDR2 as FQNNGV. CDR3 bases: TGTGCCAGCAGCTTCTTTTCGTCGGTTCAAAACATTCAGTACTTC. Amino acids: CASSFFSSVQNIQYF.

This chain uses TRBV5-1 with TRBJ1-2, with unresolved D. The CDR3 spans 13 residues. Trimming took off 1 base at V and 1 base at J, with 5 bases between the two ends. Germline loops: CDR1 SGHRS, CDR2 YFSETQ. This CDR3 is CASSLTVNYGYTF. DNA of the CDR3: TGCGCCAGCAGCTTGACGGTTAACTATGGCTACACCTTC.

The CDR3 sequence: CASTGQTSGNTIYF. CDR3 DNA: TGTGCCAGCACCGGACAGACCTCTGGAAACACCATATATTTT. This chain joins TRBV9 and TRBJ1-3, with D possibly matching TRBD1 (6 bases). The CDR3 loop spans 14 amino acids. The germline CDR1 and CDR2 sequences are SGDLS and YYNGEE. Trimming left V 6 bases short and J 0 bases short, with 10 bases between. Drawing the rest from reference TRBV9 and TRBJ1-3, the complete variable domain is DSGVTQTPKHLITATGQRVTLRCSPRSGDLSVYWYQQSLDQGLQFLIQYYNGEERAKGNILERFSAQQFPDLHSELNLSSLELGDSALYFCASTGQTSGNTIYFGEGSWLTVV.

This chain uses TRBV9 with TRBJ2-5; a weak D match, TRBD1 (5 bases). Trimming removed 0 bases from V and 5 bases from J, with 20 bases in between. From germline, CDR1 is SGDLS and CDR2 YYNGEE. This CDR3 contains 17 residues. CDR3 in amino acids: CASSVGLVPGSAETQYF. CDR3 DNA: TGTGCCAGCAGCGTAGGACTCGTGCCAGGGTCAGCGGAGACCCAGTACTTC.

This clone has a single count. V usage is TRBV6-5 and J usage is TRBJ1-6; 11 bases align to TRBD1. The ends lost 6 bases at V and 9 bases at J; junction bases unmatched: 4. CDR1 MNHEY and CDR2 SVGAGI come from the germline V gene. CDR3 length equals 14 residues. As DNA, the CDR3 is TGTGCCAGCAGCGCCGGGACAGGGGGTTCACCCCTCCACTTT. Protein product: CASSAGTGGSPLHF.

The V call is TRBV28, the J call TRBJ1-1, with 8 bases lining up with TRBD1. Germline CDR1 and CDR2: MDHEN and SYDVKM. V shed 7 bases, J shed 7 bases, and the junction held 5 bases outside the gene matches. The CDR3 loop spans 12 amino acids. DNA of the CDR3: TGTGCCAGCAAGACAGGGGACATTGAAGCTTTCTTT. Its protein product is CASKTGDIEAFF.

The chain uses TRBV27 and TRBJ2-1; no clear D. CDR3 length equals 14 residues. V lost 6 bases and J 7 bases, leaving 16 bases between the germline ends. Germline V lookup: CDR1 MNHEY, CDR2 SMNVEV (reference sequence). CDR3 loop: CASRRGGSLNEQFF. The CDR3 nucleotides read TGTGCCAGCAGACGCGGCGGTTCCCTAAATGAGCAGTTCTTC.